These 7 T cell receptor beta chains were all obtained from the same sample, sequenced in a study of shared clonotypes between healthy human individuals. Profiling relied on immunoSEQ multiplex PCR, and the TCRdb table lists in-frame clones only, not all of them. The sample records about 380,000 clones, about 96% being singletons. What was sequenced was memory CD8+ T cells sorted from blood. Stated subset: CD45RO+ cells pooled with CCR7-negative TemRA cells. The receptors were gathered from a young man in good health.

The chain combines TRBV6-1 with TRBJ1-2, with D tentatively TRBD1 (5 bases). The V gene lost 4 bases and the J gene lost 4 bases, with 19 bases spanning the gap. This CDR3 comprises 16 residues. CDR1 and CDR2 from the germline V gene are MNHNS and SASEGT. CDR3 loop: CASSGTLDTASYGYTF. CDR3 coding DNA: TGTGCCAGCAGTGGGACACTTGATACCGCCTCCTATGGCTACACCTTC.

The chain couples TRBV7-8 to TRBJ2-1; 10 bases are shared with TRBD2. There are 17 residues in the CDR3. The germline V gene encodes CDR1 SGHVS and CDR2 FQNEAQ. The V segment lost 2 bases and the J segment 3 bases; nucleotides outside the gene matches: 7. CDR3 loop: CASSLSLAGEIYNEQFF. For the CDR3, the DNA is TGTGCCAGCAGCTTAAGCCTAGCGGGAGAAATCTACAATGAGCAGTTCTTC.

This chain connects TRBV25-1 to TRBJ2-1, with D perhaps matching TRBD1 or TRBD2 (5 bases each). V was shortened by 1 base and J by 8 bases, with 12 bases between the two germline ends. The length of the CDR3 is 14 residues. Germline V gene sequence: CDR1 MGHDK, CDR2 SYGVNS. For the CDR3, the DNA is TGTGCCAGCAGTGAATTCGAGGGGCAAGATGAGCAGTTCTTC. Translated, it gives CASSEFEGQDEQFF.

The V gene is TRBV5-4, the J gene TRBJ1-2; unclear D gene. The CDR3 contains 13 residues. Trimming cost V 2 bases and J 4 bases, with 9 bases left between them. Germline assignment: CDR1 SGHNT and CDR2 YYREEE (reference sequence). In DNA form, the CDR3 reads TGTGCCAGCAGCTTCCGGACCATCTATGGCTACACCTTC. Its protein is CASSFRTIYGYTF.

V and J are TRBV4-1 and TRBJ2-4; no definite D call. V was trimmed by 1 base and J by 6 bases, leaving 7 bases between them. Germline V lookup: CDR1 MGHRA, CDR2 YSYEKL. There are 13 residues in the CDR3. The chain's CDR3 is CASSQVLGNIQYF. CDR3 sequence (DNA): TGCGCCAGCAGCCAAGTACTGGGAAACATTCAGTACTTC.

The V call is TRBV30, the J call TRBJ1-5; D call uncertain. Per the germline V gene, CDR1 is GTSNPN and CDR2 is SVGIG (reference sequence). CDR3 length: 12 amino acids. The ends were cut back, 7 bases at V and 7 bases at J, with 14 bases in the middle. The CDR3 loop is CAYSRFGQPQHF. The CDR3, as DNA: TGTGCCTATTCCAGGTTCGGGCAGCCCCAGCATTTT.

This chain joins TRBV10-3 and TRBJ2-2; D gene uncertain. Germline CDR1 is ENHRY and CDR2 is SYGVKD. The V and J ends lost 4 bases and 2 bases respectively, with 8 bases between them. This CDR3 contains 14 residues. CDR3 DNA: TGTGCCATCAGTGTTCTGGACAACACCGGGGAGCTGTTTTTT. Translation gives CAISVLDNTGELFF.